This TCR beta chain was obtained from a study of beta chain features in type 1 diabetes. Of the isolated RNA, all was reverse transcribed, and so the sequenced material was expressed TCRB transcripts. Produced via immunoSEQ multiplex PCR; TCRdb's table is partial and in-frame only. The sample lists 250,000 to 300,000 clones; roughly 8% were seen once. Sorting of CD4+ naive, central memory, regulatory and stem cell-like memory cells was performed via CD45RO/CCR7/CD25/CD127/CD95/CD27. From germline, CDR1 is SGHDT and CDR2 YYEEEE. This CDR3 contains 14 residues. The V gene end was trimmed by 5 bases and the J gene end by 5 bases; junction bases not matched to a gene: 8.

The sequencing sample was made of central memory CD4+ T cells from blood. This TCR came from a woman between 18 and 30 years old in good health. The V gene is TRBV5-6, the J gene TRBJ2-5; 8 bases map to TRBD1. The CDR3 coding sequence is TGTGCCAGCAGTTCAGGGGGCGAATACGAGACCCAGTACTTC. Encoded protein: CASSSGGEYETQYF.